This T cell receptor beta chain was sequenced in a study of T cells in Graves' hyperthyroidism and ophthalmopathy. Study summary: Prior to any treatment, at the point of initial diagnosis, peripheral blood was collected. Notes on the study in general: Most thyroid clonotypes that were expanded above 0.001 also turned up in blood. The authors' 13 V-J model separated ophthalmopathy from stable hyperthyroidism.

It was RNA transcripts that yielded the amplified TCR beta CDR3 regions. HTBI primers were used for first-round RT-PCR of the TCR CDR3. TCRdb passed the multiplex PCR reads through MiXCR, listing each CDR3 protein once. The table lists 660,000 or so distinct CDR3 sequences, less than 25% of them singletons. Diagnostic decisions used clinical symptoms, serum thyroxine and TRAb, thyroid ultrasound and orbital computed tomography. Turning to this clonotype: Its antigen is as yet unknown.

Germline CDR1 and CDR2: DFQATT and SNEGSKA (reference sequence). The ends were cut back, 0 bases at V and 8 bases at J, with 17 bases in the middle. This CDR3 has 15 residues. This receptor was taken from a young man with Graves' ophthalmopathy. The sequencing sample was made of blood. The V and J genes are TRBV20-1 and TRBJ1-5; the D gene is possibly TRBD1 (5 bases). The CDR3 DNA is TGCAGTGCTAGAGACGGTACAACAAGGGACGAGCCCCAGCATTTT. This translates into CSARDGTTRDEPQHF.